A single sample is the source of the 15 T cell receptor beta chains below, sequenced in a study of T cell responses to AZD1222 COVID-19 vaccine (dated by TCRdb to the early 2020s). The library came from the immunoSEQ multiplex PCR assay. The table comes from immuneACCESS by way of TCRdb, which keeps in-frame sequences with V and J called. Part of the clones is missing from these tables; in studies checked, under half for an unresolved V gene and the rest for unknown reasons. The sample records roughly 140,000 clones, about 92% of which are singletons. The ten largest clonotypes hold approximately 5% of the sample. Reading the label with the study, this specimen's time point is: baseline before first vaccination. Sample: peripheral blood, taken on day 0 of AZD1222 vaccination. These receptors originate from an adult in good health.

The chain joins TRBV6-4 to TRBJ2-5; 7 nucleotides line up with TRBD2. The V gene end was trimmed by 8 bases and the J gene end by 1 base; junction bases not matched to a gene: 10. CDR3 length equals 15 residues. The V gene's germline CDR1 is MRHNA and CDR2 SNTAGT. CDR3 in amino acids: CASPGSGERQETQYF. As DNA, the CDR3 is TGTGCCAGCCCGGGGAGCGGGGAACGCCAAGAGACCCAGTACTTC.

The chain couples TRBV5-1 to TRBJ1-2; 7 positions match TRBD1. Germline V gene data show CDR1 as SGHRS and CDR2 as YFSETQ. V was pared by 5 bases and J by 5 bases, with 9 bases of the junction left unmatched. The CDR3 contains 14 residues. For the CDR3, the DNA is TGCGCCAGCAGTTCGACCGGGACAGATTATGGCTACACCTTC. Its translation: CASSSTGTDYGYTF.

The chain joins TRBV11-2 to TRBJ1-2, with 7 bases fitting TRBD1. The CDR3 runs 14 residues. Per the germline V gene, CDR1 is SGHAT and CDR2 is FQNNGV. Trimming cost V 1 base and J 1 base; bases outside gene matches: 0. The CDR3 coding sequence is TGTGCCAGCAGCTTAGGACAGGGTAACTATGGCTACACCTTC. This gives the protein CASSLGQGNYGYTF.

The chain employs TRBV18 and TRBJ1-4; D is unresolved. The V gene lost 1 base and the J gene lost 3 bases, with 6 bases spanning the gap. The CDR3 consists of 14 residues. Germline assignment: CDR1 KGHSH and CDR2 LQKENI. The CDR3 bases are TGTGCCAGCTCACCACAGGGCCCTAATGAAAAACTGTTTTTT. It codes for CASSPQGPNEKLFF.

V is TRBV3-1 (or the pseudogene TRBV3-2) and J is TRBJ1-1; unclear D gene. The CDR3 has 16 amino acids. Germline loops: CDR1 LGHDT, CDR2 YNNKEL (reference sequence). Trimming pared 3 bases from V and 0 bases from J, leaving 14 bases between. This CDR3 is CASSHTRTGLNTEAFF. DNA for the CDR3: TGTGCCAGCAGCCATACCCGGACTGGGTTGAACACTGAAGCTTTCTTT.

The CDR3 region has the DNA TGTGCCAGCAGCCAAGTTCTAGCGAGGGGGGAGCTGTTTTTT. As protein: CASSQVLARGELFF. This chain connects TRBV3-1 (or the pseudogene TRBV3-2) to TRBJ2-2; D is perhaps TRBD2 (6 bases). CDR3 length: 14 amino acids. Germline CDR1 is LGHDT and CDR2 is YNNKEL (reference sequence). V lost 1 base and J 8 bases, leaving 11 bases between the germline ends.

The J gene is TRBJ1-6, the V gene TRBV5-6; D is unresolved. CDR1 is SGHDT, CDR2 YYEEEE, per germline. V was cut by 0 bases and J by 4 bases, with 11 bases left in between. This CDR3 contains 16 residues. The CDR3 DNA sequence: TGTGCCAGCAGCTTGGACCGAGGGAGTTATAATTCACCCCTCCACTTT. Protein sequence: CASSLDRGSYNSPLHF.

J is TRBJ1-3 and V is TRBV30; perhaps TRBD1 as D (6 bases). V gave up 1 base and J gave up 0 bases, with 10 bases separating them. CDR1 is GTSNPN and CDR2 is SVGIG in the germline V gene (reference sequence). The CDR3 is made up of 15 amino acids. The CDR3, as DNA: TGTGCCTGGAGTGCGGGGGGCAACTCTGGAAACACCATATATTTT. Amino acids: CAWSAGGNSGNTIYF.

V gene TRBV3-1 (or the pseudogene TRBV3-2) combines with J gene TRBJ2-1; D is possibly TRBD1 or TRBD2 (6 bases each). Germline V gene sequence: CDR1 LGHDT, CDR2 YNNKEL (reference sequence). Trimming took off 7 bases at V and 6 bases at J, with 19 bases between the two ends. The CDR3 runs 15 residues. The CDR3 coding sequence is TGTGCCAGCACCCAGGGGACTTTTACCGTCAATGAGCAGTTCTTC. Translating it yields CASTQGTFTVNEQFF.

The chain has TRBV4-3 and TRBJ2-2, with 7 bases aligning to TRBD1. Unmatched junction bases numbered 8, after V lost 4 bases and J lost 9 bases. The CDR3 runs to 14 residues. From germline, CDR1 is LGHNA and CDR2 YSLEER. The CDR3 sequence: CASSPFRGNWELFF. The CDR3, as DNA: TGCGCCAGCAGCCCATTCAGGGGGAATTGGGAGCTGTTTTTT.

DNA for the CDR3: TGTGCCAGCAACCCCTTAGGGAGTAATTCACCCCTCCACTTT. This gives the protein CASNPLGSNSPLHF. The V and J genes are TRBV11-2 and TRBJ1-6; D remains ambiguous. The ends were cut back, 7 bases at V and 6 bases at J, with 13 bases in the middle. The V gene's germline CDR1 is SGHAT and CDR2 FQNNGV. This CDR3 is built from 14 residues.

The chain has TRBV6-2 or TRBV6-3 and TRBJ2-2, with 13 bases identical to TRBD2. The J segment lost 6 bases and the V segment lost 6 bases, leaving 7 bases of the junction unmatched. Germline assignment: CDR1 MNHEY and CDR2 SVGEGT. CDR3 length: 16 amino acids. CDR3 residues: CASSPSLAGGPGELFF. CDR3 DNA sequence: TGTGCCAGCAGCCCCTCACTAGCGGGAGGGCCCGGGGAGCTGTTTTTT.

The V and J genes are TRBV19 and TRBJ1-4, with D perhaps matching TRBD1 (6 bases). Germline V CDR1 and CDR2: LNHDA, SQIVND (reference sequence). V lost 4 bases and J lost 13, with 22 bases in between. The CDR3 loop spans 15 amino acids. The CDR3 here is CASSRYRDVTQGLFF. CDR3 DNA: TGTGCCAGTAGTAGGTACAGGGATGTAACGCAGGGACTGTTTTTT.

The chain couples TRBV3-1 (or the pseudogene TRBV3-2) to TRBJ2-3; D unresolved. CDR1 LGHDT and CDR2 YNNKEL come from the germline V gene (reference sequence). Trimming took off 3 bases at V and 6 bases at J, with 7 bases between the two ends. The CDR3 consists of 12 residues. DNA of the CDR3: TGTGCCAGCAGCCACCGCGTGGATACGCAGTATTTT. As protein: CASSHRVDTQYF.

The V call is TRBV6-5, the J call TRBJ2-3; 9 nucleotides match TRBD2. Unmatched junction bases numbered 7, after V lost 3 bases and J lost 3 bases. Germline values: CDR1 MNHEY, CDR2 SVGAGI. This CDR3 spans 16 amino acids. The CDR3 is CASSYYLAGATDTQYF. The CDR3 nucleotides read TGTGCCAGCAGTTATTATTTAGCGGGAGCGACAGATACGCAGTATTTT.